This TCR beta chain was found in a study of shared clonotypes between healthy human individuals. Study-level points and caveats: Roughly 5% of naive CD4 clonotypes were shared across several donors. What limited the represented genetic and exposure-history diversity was the small number of donors.

Positively selected for CCR7, the CD45RO-negative cells used as naive CD8 cells excluded terminally differentiated effector memory CD45RA+ cells. At a deep level, the assay was run. Genomic DNA of every subset was divided equally among multiple immunoSEQ plates. The table came from immunoSEQ multiplex PCR; TCRdb's copy has only in-frame clones and leaves some out. The sample includes about 820,000 clones, 85% to 95% of them seen just once. Germline-derived CDR1 and CDR2 are MNHNS and SASEGT. The ends were cut back, 7 bases at V and 4 bases at J, with 10 bases in the middle. The CDR3 extends over 12 amino acids. As regards this clone: Its antigen remains unknown.

The chain recombines TRBV6-1 with TRBJ1-2; no reliable D call. Input material: naive CD8+ T cells sorted from blood. This sequence originates from a young man in good health. CDR3 DNA sequence: TGTGCCAGCACGGTCGGGATCTATGGCTACACCTTC. Translating gives CASTVGIYGYTF.